This TCR beta chain was identified in a study of blood T cell repertoires in COVID-19. Study summary: COVID-19 samples collected from the United States, Italy and Spain covered acute and convalescent phases. PBMCs, B-cell-depleted T cells, or T cells were the source of the cDNA or gDNA that made up the material.

In the study's own analysis: The authors estimated nucleated cell counts from reference gene primer amplification. Here immunoSEQ multiplex PCR was the method, and the copy in TCRdb shows in-frame clones only, minus some. The D gene and trimming were derived from the DNA, and the V and J assignments and clone size from that table. Of about 210,000 clones listed, around 86% are singletons. The source material was peripheral blood. The source is a woman between 70 and 85 years old with COVID-19, enrolled during active disease.

Here the CDR3 DNA reads TGTGCCAGCAGCCTTAGTGGGAGGGGGTCCCAGTACTTC. As protein: CASSLSGRGSQYF. The chain links TRBV27 to TRBJ2-5, with D possibly matching TRBD2 (7 bases). Between the trimmed V and J ends, which lost 6 bases and 9 bases, there was a span of 17 bases. Germline V gene data show CDR1 as MNHEY and CDR2 as SMNVEV (reference sequence). There are 13 residues in the CDR3.